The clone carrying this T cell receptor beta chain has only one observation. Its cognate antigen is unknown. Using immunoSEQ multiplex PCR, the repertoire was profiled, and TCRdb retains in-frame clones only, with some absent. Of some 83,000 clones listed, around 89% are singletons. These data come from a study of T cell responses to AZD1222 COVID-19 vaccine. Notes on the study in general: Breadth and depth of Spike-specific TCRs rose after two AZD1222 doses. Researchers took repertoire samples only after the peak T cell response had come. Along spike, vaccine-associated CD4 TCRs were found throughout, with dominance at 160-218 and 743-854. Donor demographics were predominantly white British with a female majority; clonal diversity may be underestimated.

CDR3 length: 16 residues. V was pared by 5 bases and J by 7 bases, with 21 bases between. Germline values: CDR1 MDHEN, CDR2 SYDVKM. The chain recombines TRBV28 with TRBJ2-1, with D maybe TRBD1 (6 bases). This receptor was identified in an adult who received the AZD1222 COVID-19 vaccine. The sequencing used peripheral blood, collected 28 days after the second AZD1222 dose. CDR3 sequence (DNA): TGTGCCAGCAGTGATAAATGGGAGTTTACAGGGAATGAGCAGTTCTTC. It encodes CASSDKWEFTGNEQFF.